The 18 T cell receptor beta chains listed next were all sequenced from one sample in a study of cytotoxic CD8 clonotypes in ibrutinib-treated CLL. Profiled with immunoSEQ multiplex PCR; TCRdb holds only in-frame clones, not every one. The table includes around 30,000 clones, 45% to 60% detected once. Sequenced material: PBMCs, taken before ibrutinib treatment. These receptors were taken from a human donor with chronic lymphocytic leukemia.

V gene TRBV4-1 combines with J gene TRBJ1-4; 7 nucleotides align to TRBD1. V lost 2 bases to trimming and J lost 7 bases; unmatched junction nucleotides: 4. Germline CDR1 MGHRA, CDR2 YSYEKL. The CDR3 consists of 14 residues. The CDR3 is CASSQPGTAEKLFF. CDR3 DNA: TGCGCCAGCAGCCAACCAGGGACAGCTGAAAAACTGTTTTTT.

The chain employs TRBV29-1 and TRBJ1-1, with 7 bases fitting TRBD1. The CDR3 sequence is 14 residues long. V lost 7 bases, J lost 2 bases, and 10 bases stayed unmatched. Germline V gene data show CDR1 as SQVTM and CDR2 as ANQGSEA. CDR3 coding DNA: TGCAGCGCCCAGACAGGGTTAGGAAACACTGAAGCTTTCTTT. This codes for CSAQTGLGNTEAFF.

The chain uses TRBV19 and TRBJ1-2; D is unclear. V dropped 3 bases and J dropped 5 bases, with 13 bases sitting between them. The CDR3 extends over 14 amino acids. The germline V gene encodes CDR1 LNHDA and CDR2 SQIVND (reference sequence). The CDR3 region is CASSMIFGWYGYTF. In nucleotides, the CDR3 is TGTGCCAGTAGTATGATTTTCGGCTGGTATGGCTACACCTTC.

This rearrangement joins TRBV10-3 to TRBJ2-5; weak D call: TRBD1 (5 bases). CDR3 length: 13 amino acids. Germline loops: CDR1 ENHRY, CDR2 SYGVKD. V lost 6 bases and J lost 5, with 13 bases in between. The CDR3 is CAIRADKRETQYF. CDR3 DNA sequence: TGTGCCATCAGGGCGGACAAGAGGGAGACCCAGTACTTC.

The rearrangement joins TRBV29-1 to TRBJ1-1, with a tentative D call TRBD1 (5 bases). The CDR3 spans 12 residues. V was clipped by 6 bases and J by 0 bases, with 8 bases between them. The germline gives CDR1 SQVTM, CDR2 ANQGSEA. The CDR3, as DNA: TGCAGCGTCGGGACGGTGAACACTGAAGCTTTCTTT. This encodes CSVGTVNTEAFF. The whole variable domain, remainder taken from reference TRBV29-1 and TRBJ1-1, is SAVISQKPSRDICQRGTSLTIQCQVDSQVTMMFWYRQQPGQSLTLIATANQGSEATYESGFVIDKFPISRPNLTFSTLTVSNMSPEDSSIYLCSVGTVNTEAFFGQGTRLTVV.

This clone was seen only a few times. This chain links TRBV2 with TRBJ1-3; the match to TRBD1 covers 8 bases. The V and J ends lost 5 bases and 1 base, in that order; junction bases with no gene match: 4. The V gene's germline CDR1 is SNHLY and CDR2 FYNNEI. The CDR3 sequence is 15 residues long. The CDR3, as DNA: TGTGCCAGCAGTCCGGACAGGGAATCTGGAAACACCATATATTTT. Translation: CASSPDRESGNTIYF. The full variable domain, in which reference TRBV2 and TRBJ1-3 provide the parts outside the CDR3, is EPEVTQTPSHQVTQMGQEVILRCVPISNHLYFYWYRQILGQKVEFLVSFYNNEISEKSEIFDDQFSVERPDGSNFTLKIRSTKLEDSAMYFCASSPDRESGNTIYFGEGSWLTVV.

This chain links TRBV19 with TRBJ1-1; D is unclear. V was cut by 6 bases and J by 1 base, with 15 bases left in between. The CDR3 is 15 amino acids. Germline CDR1 reads LNHDA; CDR2 reads SQIVND (reference sequence). In DNA, the CDR3 is TGTGCCAGTAGCAAAAGGACCGACTCGAACACTGAAGCTTTCTTT. Translated, it gives CASSKRTDSNTEAFF. The whole variable domain, filled in from reference TRBV19 and TRBJ1-1, reads DGGITQSPKYLFRKEGQNVTLSCEQNLNHDAMYWYRQDPGQGLRLIYYSQIVNDFQKGDIAEGYSVSREKKESFPLTVTSAQKNPTAFYLCASSKRTDSNTEAFFGQGTRLTVV.

This clone showed up just once. The chain employs TRBV13 and TRBJ2-7, with D unresolved. V lost 1 base and J 2 bases, leaving 9 bases between the germline ends. The germline gives CDR1 PRHDT, CDR2 FYEKMQ (reference sequence). This CDR3 region has 14 residues. CDR3 nucleotide sequence: TGTGCCAGCAGCTTAGAACTGGTTCCCTACGAGCAGTACTTC. It translates to CASSLELVPYEQYF.

The chain joins TRBV2 to TRBJ2-5; maybe TRBD1 (5 bases). Per germline, CDR1 SNHLY and CDR2 FYNNEI. V lost 5 bases to trimming and J lost 5 bases, with 9 bases between them. There are 12 residues in the CDR3. Written as DNA, the CDR3 is TGTGCCAGCAGTACAGGAATCGAGACCCAGTACTTC. It translates to CASSTGIETQYF.

This chain's CDR3 is CASSGTNSYEQYF. Here the CDR3 DNA reads TGCGCCAGCAGTGGGACTAACTCCTACGAGCAGTACTTC. V usage is TRBV5-1 and J usage is TRBJ2-7; TRBD2 aligns across 7 bases. The CDR3 length is 13 residues. CDR1 and CDR2 (germline): SGHRS, YFSETQ. The V and J ends lost 5 bases and 0 bases, in that order; junction bases with no gene match: 2.

The chain carries TRBV5-1 and TRBJ1-2, with D perhaps TRBD1 (5 bases). The CDR3 contains 12 residues. The germline V gene has CDR1 SGHRS and CDR2 YFSETQ. V lost 7 bases, J lost 4 bases, and 11 bases lay in between. The CDR3 DNA sequence: TGCGCCAGCTCCAGGGTGGGCTATGGCTACACCTTC. As protein: CASSRVGYGYTF.

The chain is built from TRBV11-2 and TRBJ2-7, with 8 bases identical to TRBD1. CDR3 size: 13 residues. The germline gives CDR1 SGHAT, CDR2 FQNNGV. V lost 5 bases to trimming and J lost 3 bases; unmatched junction nucleotides: 3. Here the CDR3 reads CASSRTGYYEQYF. The CDR3 DNA is TGTGCCAGCAGCCGGACAGGGTACTACGAGCAGTACTTC.

The chain links TRBV5-8 to TRBJ1-6; no clear D. V shed 3 bases and J shed 7 bases, with 17 bases lying between them. Germline V gene sequence: CDR1 SGHTS, CDR2 YDEGEE. The CDR3 sequence is 16 residues long. CDR3 in amino acids: CASSSDTNLWNSPLHF. The CDR3 nucleotides are TGTGCCAGCAGCTCTGACACCAACCTCTGGAATTCACCCCTCCACTTT.

This chain joins TRBV14 and TRBJ2-7; no reliable D call. CDR1 is SGHDN, CDR2 FVKESK, per germline. The CDR3 contains 14 residues. Trimming took 1 base from V and 0 from J, leaving 7 bases between them. CDR3 sequence (DNA): TGTGCCAGCAGCCAAGTGGGCAGCTCCTACGAGCAGTACTTC. Protein sequence: CASSQVGSSYEQYF.

CDR3 nucleotides: TGTGCCAGCAGCCAAGTGACCCCCCAAGGTGTAGGCGAGCAGTACTTC. Its protein is CASSQVTPQGVGEQYF. The chain uses TRBV7-9 and TRBJ2-7; D uncertain. The CDR3 extends over 16 amino acids. Trimming took off 5 bases at V and 6 bases at J, with 23 bases between the two ends. The germline gives CDR1 SEHNR, CDR2 FQNEAQ (reference sequence).

This clone showed up just a few times. The chain joins TRBV27 to TRBJ1-3; D might be TRBD1 (6 bases). The CDR3 extends over 15 amino acids. V was trimmed by 5 bases and J by 0 bases, leaving 11 bases between them. Germline V lookup: CDR1 MNHEY, CDR2 SMNVEV (reference sequence). CDR3 in DNA: TGTGCCAGCAGTCAAACAGGGAGCTCTGGAAACACCATATATTTT. It translates to CASSQTGSSGNTIYF.

This chain uses TRBV11-3 with TRBJ1-1; tentatively, D is TRBD1 (5 bases). Deletions cut 5 bases from V and 7 bases from J, with 14 bases between. Looked up from germline, CDR1 is SGHNT and CDR2 is YENEEA. This CDR3 is built from 13 residues. The CDR3 protein is CASSEGPAGEAFF. The CDR3 DNA sequence: TGTGCCAGCAGCGAGGGACCGGCGGGTGAAGCTTTCTTT.

The J gene is TRBJ1-2, the V gene TRBV19; a weak D match, TRBD1 (5 bases). CDR1 is LNHDA and CDR2 is SQIVND in the germline V gene (reference sequence). CDR3 length: 14 amino acids. Trimming removed 11 bases from V and 3 bases from J, with 19 bases in between. The CDR3 DNA sequence: TGTGCCTGTACAGAGCGTAGAGGGGACTATGGCTACACCTTC. Translating it yields CACTERRGDYGYTF.